This TCR beta chain comes out of a study of blood T cell repertoires in COVID-19. Study summary: Researchers got acute and convalescent COVID-19 samples from the United States, Italy and Spain. PBMCs, B-cell-depleted T cells, or T cells provided the cDNA or gDNA that made up the material.

Authors' processing steps: Amplification with reference gene primers provided the estimates of nucleated cell counts. This table comes from immunoSEQ multiplex PCR, and its TCRdb copy is limited to in-frame clones, with some not included. V, J and clone size were drawn from that table, and D and trimming were deduced from the DNA. The sample yields about 58,000 clones, roughly 79% seen once. The germline V gene has CDR1 SEHNR and CDR2 FQNEAQ (reference sequence). Including both end residues, the CDR3 is 17 amino acids long. As for this clone: It is unclear where the CDR3 begins or ends on the DNA, so no DNA is shown, and the CDR3 is as TCRdb lists it.

The sequenced material came from peripheral blood. The chain links TRBV7-9 to TRBJ2-7; the DNA was not compared with TRBD1, the D call given in the table. This receptor was identified in a human donor in a cohort sampled during active COVID-19. CDR3 sequence: CASSLRARGTSDYEQYF.